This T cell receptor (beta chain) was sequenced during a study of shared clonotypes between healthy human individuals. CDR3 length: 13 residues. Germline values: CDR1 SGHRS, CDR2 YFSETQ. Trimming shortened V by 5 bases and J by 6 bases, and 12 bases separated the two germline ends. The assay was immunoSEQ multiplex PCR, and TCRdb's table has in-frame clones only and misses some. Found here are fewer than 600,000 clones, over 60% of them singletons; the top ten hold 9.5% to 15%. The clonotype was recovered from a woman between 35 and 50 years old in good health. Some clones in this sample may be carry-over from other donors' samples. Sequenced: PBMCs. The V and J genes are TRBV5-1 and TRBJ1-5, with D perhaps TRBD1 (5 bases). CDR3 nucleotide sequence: TGCGCCAGCAGTCCGGACATTAGTCAGCCCCAGCATTTT. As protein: CASSPDISQPQHF.